This T cell receptor beta chain was found in a study of shared clonotypes between healthy human individuals. Study summary: Researchers assigned three CD4 naive, three CD4 memory, two CD8 naive and one CD8 memory plate to each donor.

General observations from the study: Compared with clonotypes that all four donors shared, non-shared clonotypes had lower generation probabilities.

Points on this clone: Its antigen remains unidentified.

The material for each subset, its genomic DNA, was split evenly across several immunoSEQ plates. Sorted subsets were amplified in replicate PCRs using about 200 ng DNA, 32,000 or so T cell genomes. Repertoires were generated with immunoSEQ multiplex PCR, while TCRdb's copy carries only in-frame clones and drops some. The data show 2,500,000 or so clones, with just under 95% seen just once and 0.37% held by the top ten. The clonotype comes from a man younger than 35 in good health. Some clones in this sample may be carry-over from other donors' samples. Sequencing used naive CD4+ T cells from PBMCs. This sample's subset: CD45RA+ positively selected.

The CDR3 is CASSRYREGRRNEQFF. The CDR3 nucleotides are TGTGCCAGTAGTAGGTACCGGGAGGGGAGAAGGAATGAGCAGTTCTTC. V and J are TRBV19 and TRBJ2-1; 8 bases are shared with TRBD2. The CDR3 spans 16 residues. Germline V CDR1 and CDR2: LNHDA, SQIVND (reference sequence). Unmatched junction bases numbered 12, after V lost 4 bases and J lost 7 bases.